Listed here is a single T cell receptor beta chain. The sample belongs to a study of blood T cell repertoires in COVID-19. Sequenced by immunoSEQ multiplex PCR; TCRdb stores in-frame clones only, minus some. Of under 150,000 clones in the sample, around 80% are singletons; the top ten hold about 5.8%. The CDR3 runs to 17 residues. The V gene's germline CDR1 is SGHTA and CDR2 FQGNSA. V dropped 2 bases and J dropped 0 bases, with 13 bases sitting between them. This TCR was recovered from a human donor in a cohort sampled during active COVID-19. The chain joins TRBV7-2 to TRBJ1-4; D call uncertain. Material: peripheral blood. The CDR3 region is CASSLFASGSTNEKLFF. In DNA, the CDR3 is TGTGCCAGCAGCTTATTTGCGTCAGGTTCAACTAATGAAAAACTGTTTTTT.